Listed here is a single T cell receptor (beta chain). Antigen unknown. This record comes from a study of human CD8 memory T cell subsets. Overall study findings and caveats: Chao1-based estimation suggested that stem-like memory T cells exhibit greater diversity than precursor exhausted T cells.

This CDR3 is built from 12 residues. Per the germline V gene, CDR1 is MGHRA and CDR2 is YSYEKL. Production of TCR beta libraries used UMI-labeled 5' RACE as the method. TCRdb reanalyzed the 5' RACE reads, giving one entry per CDR3 protein sequence and no DNA. This specimen shows 9,500 to 13,000 distinct CDR3 sequences; the ten leading clones hold less than 25%. This TCR came from a human donor in good health. The V and J genes are TRBV4-1 and TRBJ2-7. Sequenced input: CD8+ stem-like memory T cells (TSCM and TCM) sorted from PBMCs. Subset reported: stem-like memory CD8 T cells (TSTEM), CCR7+ PD-1- TIGIT-. The CDR3 spells CASSPNSYEQYF.